This T cell receptor beta chain was identified in a study of blood T cell repertoires in COVID-19. During active infection, Seattle patients enrolled and were then monitored through disease. There are a few counts of this clone. This CDR3 is 14 amino acids long. Germline lookup yields CDR1 SGHRS and CDR2 YFSETQ. The V segment lost 3 bases and the J segment 8 bases; nucleotides outside the gene matches: 7. Sequencing was performed with immunoSEQ multiplex PCR; in TCRdb, only in-frame clones are kept and a portion is missing. Here the sample spans 80,000 or so clones, approximately 84% being singletons.

V gene TRBV5-1 combines with J gene TRBJ1-4; 7 nucleotides agree with TRBD1. This clonotype was obtained from a man between 60 and 70 years old with COVID-19, enrolled during active disease. Sequencing used peripheral blood. The CDR3 DNA reads TGCGCCAGCAGCTCACAGGGGCTACAGGAAAAACTGTTTTTT. Encoded protein: CASSSQGLQEKLFF.